These 6 T cell receptor beta chains came from one sample sequenced in a study of blood T cell repertoires in COVID-19 (dated by TCRdb to 2018 to 2020). Preparation of the library involved the immunoSEQ multiplex PCR assay. TCRdb provides this immuneACCESS table in a form limited to in-frame rearrangements. Some clones are lacking; in checked studies, under half of them reflect an unresolved V gene, and why the rest are absent is not known. The sample data list fewer than 250,000 clones, and almost 85% of these were observed just once. The ten largest account for approximately 9.6% of the sample. The material sequenced was PBMCs or T cells enriched from blood (not recorded which). These receptors came from a woman in her 50s with acute COVID-19.

The V call is TRBV18, the J call TRBJ2-2, with D hard to call. V was pared by 2 bases and J by 5 bases, with 9 bases between. Germline V gene sequence: CDR1 KGHSH, CDR2 LQKENI. The CDR3 spans 14 residues. The CDR3 nucleotides read TGTGCCAGCTCACCAAGTACTACGACCGGGGAGCTGTTTTTT. Translation gives CASSPSTTTGELFF.

The V call is TRBV5-1, the J call TRBJ1-3; tentative D call: TRBD1 (6 bases). The ends were cut back, 0 bases at V and 4 bases at J, with 14 bases in the middle. The CDR3 sequence is 16 residues long. CDR1 is SGHRS and CDR2 is YFSETQ in the germline V gene. This CDR3 reads CASSLAGTGRGNTIYF. The CDR3 DNA is TGCGCCAGCAGCTTGGCCGGTACAGGGAGAGGAAACACCATATATTTT.

This clone came up once. This sequence joins TRBV19 and TRBJ1-2; 8 bases line up with TRBD1. CDR1 and CDR2 (germline): LNHDA, SQIVND (reference sequence). The V segment lost 6 bases and the J segment 7 bases; nucleotides outside the gene matches: 7. This CDR3 spans 13 amino acids. CDR3 bases: TGTGCCAGTAGCATTACAGGGGGTGGTGGCTACACCTTC. Encoded protein: CASSITGGGGYTF. The full variable domain, completed using reference TRBV19 and TRBJ1-2, is DGGITQSPKYLFRKEGQNVTLSCEQNLNHDAMYWYRQDPGQGLRLIYYSQIVNDFQKGDIAEGYSVSREKKESFPLTVTSAQKNPTAFYLCASSITGGGGYTFGSGTRLTVV.

This clone came up a few times. Other DNA sequences of this sample code for an identical CDR3. The rearrangement uses TRBV3-1 (or the pseudogene TRBV3-2) and TRBJ1-1; D may be TRBD1 (5 bases). The germline CDR1 and CDR2 sequences are LGHDT and YNNKEL (reference sequence). The CDR3 has 15 amino acids. V shed 0 bases and J shed 5 bases, with 13 bases lying between them. The CDR3 DNA is TGTGCCAGCAGCCAAGAGTCGTCGGGGGGAACTGAAGCTTTCTTT. Protein sequence: CASSQESSGGTEAFF.

This clone was seen just once. The chain combines TRBV7-2 with TRBJ1-1; the match to TRBD1 covers 8 bases. The CDR3 spans 14 residues. CDR1 and CDR2 from the germline V gene are SGHTA and FQGNSA. Unmatched junction bases numbered 5, after V lost 4 bases and J lost 4 bases. CDR3 loop: CASSSDRDITEAFF. Written as DNA, the CDR3 is TGTGCCAGCAGCTCGGACAGGGACATCACTGAAGCTTTCTTT. Supplemented by reference TRBV7-2 and TRBJ1-1, the full variable domain reads GAGVSQSPSNKVTEKGKDVELRCDPISGHTALYWYRQSLGQGLEFLIYFQGNSAPDKSGLPSDRFSAERTGGSVSTLTIQRTQQEDSAVYLCASSSDRDITEAFFGQGTRLTVV.

This clone appeared a single time. The chain combines TRBV19 with TRBJ2-1; D possibly corresponds to TRBD1 (6 bases). The CDR3 has 17 residues. With 6 bases removed from V and 7 bases from J, the gap between germline ends came to 25 bases. The germline V gene has CDR1 LNHDA and CDR2 SQIVND (reference sequence). CDR3 DNA: TGTGCCAGTAGCGCCCTACAGGGTCGAGGAAAATGGAATGAGCAGTTCTTC. Protein: CASSALQGRGKWNEQFF. Variable domain in full (rest from reference TRBV19 and TRBJ2-1): DGGITQSPKYLFRKEGQNVTLSCEQNLNHDAMYWYRQDPGQGLRLIYYSQIVNDFQKGDIAEGYSVSREKKESFPLTVTSAQKNPTAFYLCASSALQGRGKWNEQFFGPGTRLTVL.